A single sample gave rise to the 22 T cell receptor beta chains below, sequenced in a study of T cell responses to AZD1222 COVID-19 vaccine. Clones were read by immunoSEQ multiplex PCR, and TCRdb kept only the in-frame ones, dropping some. There are about 92,000 clones in the sample; approximately 91% occur only once, and roughly 20% lies in the top ten. Here the sequenced sample was peripheral blood, taken on day 0 of AZD1222 vaccination. These TCRs come from an adult in good health.

The rearrangement links TRBV7-9 to TRBJ1-4; TRBD1 is a possible D gene (5 bases). Per the germline V gene, CDR1 is SEHNR and CDR2 is FQNEAQ (reference sequence). The CDR3 contains 13 residues. The V and J ends lost 5 bases and 4 bases respectively, with 8 bases between them. DNA for the CDR3: TGTGCCAGCAGCCGGGACGGTAATGAAAAACTGTTTTTT. Translating it yields CASSRDGNEKLFF.

The V gene is TRBV6-6, the J gene TRBJ1-2; 9 positions match TRBD1. The CDR3 runs to 14 residues. V was clipped by 6 bases and J by 0 bases; unmatched bases: 2. CDR1 and CDR2 (germline): MNHNY, SVGAGI (reference sequence). The DNA for the CDR3 is TGTGCCAGCAGAAACAGGGGGCCTAACTATGGCTACACCTTC. Its translation: CASRNRGPNYGYTF.

In this sample, this clone turned up once. This chain links TRBV5-6 with TRBJ1-6, with D unresolved. Germline V gene sequence: CDR1 SGHDT, CDR2 YYEEEE. Trimming shortened V by 1 base and J by 3 bases, and 14 bases separated the two germline ends. This CDR3 spans 17 amino acids. CDR3 nucleotides: TGTGCCAGCAGCTTGTCCTACAGCTACCTCTATAATTCACCCCTCCACTTT. Translated, it gives CASSLSYSYLYNSPLHF.

The CDR3 DNA reads TGTGCCAGCAGTCCTGACAGAGATTCACCCCTCCACTTT. It translates to CASSPDRDSPLHF. The chain is built from TRBV12-3 or TRBV12-4 and TRBJ1-6; possible D gene TRBD1, 5 bases. The CDR3 is 13 residues long. V gave up 5 bases and J gave up 8 bases, with 10 bases separating them.

The chain recombines TRBV28 with TRBJ1-1, with TRBD1 as a possible D gene (5 bases). V lost 3 bases and J lost 2, with 13 bases in between. Germline V gene lookup returns CDR1 MDHEN and CDR2 SYDVKM. The CDR3 length is 15 residues. The CDR3 spells CASSFSSGTNTEAFF. CDR3 sequence (DNA): TGTGCCAGCAGTTTCTCCTCGGGGACCAACACTGAAGCTTTCTTT.

With regard to this clone: Sequence at one end of the junction differs from germline and may be a read error. The chain combines TRBV18 with TRBJ2-5; TRBD2 matches 9 bases. This CDR3 is 16 amino acids long. CDR1 and CDR2 from the germline V gene are KGHSH and LQKENI. CDR3 nucleotides: TGTGCCAGCTCGCCACCAGCGGGGGGAATGAAAGAGACCCAGTACTTC. Its protein product is CASSPPAGGMKETQYF.

The chain is built from TRBV9 and TRBJ2-5, with 10 bases identical to TRBD2. The CDR3 extends over 17 amino acids. J gave up 5 bases and V 0 bases, and 10 bases lay outside the gene matches. Per the germline V gene, CDR1 is SGDLS and CDR2 is YYNGEE. CDR3 nucleotide sequence: TGTGCCAGCAGCGTAGGTCTAGCGGGGGTTTCAGCTGAGACCCAGTACTTC. Protein: CASSVGLAGVSAETQYF.

This clone was seen a single time. This chain uses TRBV28 with TRBJ1-1; D is unclear. Germline V gene sequence: CDR1 MDHEN, CDR2 SYDVKM. V was shortened by 3 bases and J by 2 bases, with 10 bases between the two germline ends. This CDR3 is built from 14 residues. The DNA of the CDR3 is TGTGCCAGCAGTTTCGCCGGCCTTAACACTGAAGCTTTCTTT. Protein product: CASSFAGLNTEAFF. Based on the CDR3 plus reference TRBV28 and TRBJ1-1, the full variable domain is DVKVTQSSRYLVKRTGEKVFLECVQDMDHENMFWYRQDPGLGLRLIYFSYDVKMKEKGDIPEGYSVSREKKERFSLILESASTNQTSMYLCASSFAGLNTEAFFGQGTRLTVV.

This clone was observed a single time. The chain couples TRBV6-5 to TRBJ1-6; 7 bases are shared with TRBD1. The CDR3 has 14 amino acids. V was pared by 6 bases and J by 7 bases, with 6 bases of the junction left unmatched. CDR1 is MNHEY and CDR2 is SVGAGI in the germline V gene. This CDR3 reads CASRRSGGNSPLHF. CDR3 DNA: TGTGCCAGCAGGAGATCAGGGGGAAATTCACCCCTCCACTTT.

This chain joins TRBV28 and TRBJ1-1; 7 nucleotides match TRBD1. There are 14 residues in the CDR3. J gave up 1 base and V 11 bases, and 10 bases lay outside the gene matches. The germline gives CDR1 MDHEN, CDR2 SYDVKM. The CDR3 protein is CACGAGGWNTEAFF. The CDR3 bases are TGTGCCTGTGGGGCAGGGGGATGGAACACTGAAGCTTTCTTT.

The rearrangement joins TRBV5-4 to TRBJ1-3; perhaps TRBD1 as D (6 bases). Deletions cut 6 bases from V and 4 bases from J, with 11 bases between. The CDR3 contains 13 residues. The germline V gene encodes CDR1 SGHNT and CDR2 YYREEE (reference sequence). The CDR3 nucleotides read TGTGCCAGCACAGGGGTTGGAGGAAACACCATATATTTT. It codes for CASTGVGGNTIYF.

J is TRBJ2-2 and V is TRBV11-3, with TRBD1 identical over 9 bases. J gave up 3 bases and V 1 base, and 6 bases lay outside the gene matches. This CDR3 has 17 amino acids. The germline CDR1 and CDR2 sequences are SGHNT and YENEEA. CDR3 region: CASSLVWTGVDTGELFF. Here the CDR3 DNA reads TGTGCCAGCAGCTTAGTTTGGACAGGGGTGGACACCGGGGAGCTGTTTTTT. The full variable domain, rest sourced from reference TRBV11-3 and TRBJ2-2, is EAGVVQSPRYKIIEKKQPVAFWCNPISGHNTLYWYLQNLGQGPELLIRYENEEAVDDSQLPKDRFSAERLKGVDSTLKIQPAELGDSAVYLCASSLVWTGVDTGELFFGEGSRLTVL.

This clone was recorded once. The chain is built from TRBV6-5 and TRBJ1-2, with D tentatively TRBD1 (6 bases). The V and J ends lost 6 bases and 8 bases respectively, with 19 bases between them. Germline CDR1 MNHEY, CDR2 SVGAGI. The CDR3 is made up of 14 amino acids. CDR3 sequence (DNA): TGTGCCAGCAGCCAAGGGGGAGGGAAGAGAGGCTACACCTTC. Translated, it gives CASSQGGGKRGYTF.

The DNA of the CDR3 is TGTGCCAGCAGTGATAATTGGGACTCCTATGGCTACACCTTC. Its protein is CASSDNWDSYGYTF. V usage is TRBV2 and J usage is TRBJ1-2, with D possibly matching TRBD1 (5 bases). The CDR3 loop spans 14 amino acids. V shed 3 bases and J shed 4 bases, with 12 bases lying between them. Germline V gene data show CDR1 as SNHLY and CDR2 as FYNNEI.

The chain employs TRBV5-5 and TRBJ1-5; D is undetermined. The CDR3 length is 14 residues. Trimming removed 1 base from V and 2 bases from J, with 7 bases in between. CDR1 and CDR2 from the germline V gene are SGHKS and YYEKEE (reference sequence). Here the CDR3 DNA reads TGTGCCAGCAGCTTGAAGGGTCGCAATCAGCCCCAGCATTTT. Protein sequence: CASSLKGRNQPQHF. Variable domain in full (rest from reference TRBV5-5 and TRBJ1-5): DAGVTQSPTHLIKTRGQQVTLRCSPISGHKSVSWYQQVLGQGPQFIFQYYEKEERGRGNFPDRFSARQFPNYSSELNVNALLLGDSALYLCASSLKGRNQPQHFGDGTRLSIL.

The V call is TRBV10-3, the J call TRBJ2-1; the D call may be TRBD1 or TRBD2 (7 bases each). The V and J ends lost 10 bases and 5 bases respectively, with 18 bases between them. The CDR3 extends over 14 amino acids. The germline V gene has CDR1 ENHRY and CDR2 SYGVKD. CDR3 amino acids: CATRQGGPDNEQFF. In DNA, the CDR3 is TGTGCCACCCGCCAGGGGGGGCCCGACAATGAGCAGTTCTTC.

CDR3 residues: CASSLNSYYGYTF. CDR3 DNA sequence: TGTGCCAGCAGTTTAAACAGCTACTATGGCTACACCTTC. This chain links TRBV12-3 or TRBV12-4 with TRBJ1-2; D uncertain. Trimming took off 2 bases at V and 3 bases at J, with 7 bases between the two ends. The CDR3 runs to 13 residues.

V is TRBV7-2 and J is TRBJ2-7; D remains unclear. This CDR3 comprises 14 residues. Germline values: CDR1 SGHTA, CDR2 FQGNSA. Trimming left V 1 base short and J 2 bases short, with 9 bases between. The CDR3 sequence: CASSLGGGPYEQYF. CDR3 bases: TGTGCCAGCAGCTTAGGTGGCGGTCCCTACGAGCAGTACTTC.

The J gene is TRBJ1-5, the V gene TRBV25-1; 7 nucleotides align to TRBD1. V dropped 10 bases and J dropped 3; count of bases not matched to a gene: 3. The CDR3 is made up of 12 amino acids. Germline V lookup: CDR1 MGHDK, CDR2 SYGVNS. CDR3 loop: CAIGQVNQPQHF. The CDR3 bases are TGTGCCATCGGACAGGTCAATCAGCCCCAGCATTTT.

The chain recombines TRBV5-1 with TRBJ2-2, with D possibly matching TRBD2 (5 bases). V lost 6 bases to trimming and J lost 7 bases, with 19 bases between them. CDR3 length: 15 amino acids. Germline loops: CDR1 SGHRS, CDR2 YFSETQ. The CDR3 here is CASTLGVERGGELFF. The CDR3, as DNA: TGCGCCAGCACCCTGGGCGTTGAACGGGGCGGGGAGCTGTTTTTT.

The chain couples TRBV4-1 to TRBJ2-1; the match to TRBD2 covers 9 bases. V shed 3 bases, J shed 0 bases, and the junction held 9 bases outside the gene matches. Per the germline V gene, CDR1 is MGHRA and CDR2 is YSYEKL. The CDR3 is 18 residues long. CDR3 sequence: CASSQGLRGGASYNEQFF. The CDR3 nucleotides read TGCGCCAGCAGCCAGGGCTTACGCGGGGGGGCCTCCTACAATGAGCAGTTCTTC.

The count of this clone is one. The J gene is TRBJ1-6, the V gene TRBV12-3 or TRBV12-4; no reliable D call. V dropped 3 bases and J dropped 7 bases, with 7 bases sitting between them. The CDR3 runs to 13 residues. The CDR3 spells CASSLKVNSPLHF. The CDR3 bases are TGTGCCAGCAGTTTGAAAGTAAATTCACCCCTCCACTTT.